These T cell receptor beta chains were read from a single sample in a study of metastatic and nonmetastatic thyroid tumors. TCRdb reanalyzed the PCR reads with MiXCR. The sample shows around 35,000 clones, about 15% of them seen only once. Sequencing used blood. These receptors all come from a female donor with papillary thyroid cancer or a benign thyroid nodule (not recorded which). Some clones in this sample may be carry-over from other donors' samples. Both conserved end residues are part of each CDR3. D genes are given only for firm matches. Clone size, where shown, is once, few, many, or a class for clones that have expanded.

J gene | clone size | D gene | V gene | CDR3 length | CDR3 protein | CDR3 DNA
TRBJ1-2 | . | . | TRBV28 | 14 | CASSLSAMVERYTF | TGTGCCAGCAGTTTATCTGCCATGGTGGAGCGCTACACCTTC
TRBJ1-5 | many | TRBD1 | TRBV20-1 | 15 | CSARNPGQGSQPQHF | TGCAGTGCTAGAAATCCGGGACAGGGTTCTCAGCCCCAGCATTTT
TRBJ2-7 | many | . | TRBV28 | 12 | CASSLRGDEQYF | TGTGCCAGCAGTTTGAGGGGGGACGAGCAGTACTTC
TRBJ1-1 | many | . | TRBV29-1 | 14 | CSVLKHRENTEAFF | TGCAGCGTACTTAAACACAGGGAGAACACTGAAGCTTTCTTT
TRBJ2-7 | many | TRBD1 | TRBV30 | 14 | CAWSADRVSYEQYF | TGTGCCTGGAGTGCTGACAGGGTTTCCTACGAGCAGTACTTC
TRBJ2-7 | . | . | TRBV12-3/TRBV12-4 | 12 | CASSFGGYEQCF | TGTGCCAGTAGTTTTGGGGGTTACGAGCAGTGCTTC
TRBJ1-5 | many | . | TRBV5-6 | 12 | CASSLFNQPQHF | TGTGCCAGCAGCTTGTTCAATCAGCCCCAGCATTTT
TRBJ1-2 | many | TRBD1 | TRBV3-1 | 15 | CASSHYRQGLYGYTF | TGTGCCAGCAGCCATTACCGACAGGGGCTCTATGGCTACACCTTC
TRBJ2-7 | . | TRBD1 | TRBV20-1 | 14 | CSATGQTLTYEQYF | TGCAGTGCTACGGGACAGACCCTTACCTACGAGCAGTACTTC
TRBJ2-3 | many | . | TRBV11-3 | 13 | CASSLGGGNTQYF | TGTGCCAGCAGCTTAGGAGGCGGGAACACGCAGTATTTT
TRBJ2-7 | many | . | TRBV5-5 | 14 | CASTQAGHSSEQYF | TGTGCCAGCACCCAGGCAGGACACTCGAGCGAGCAGTACTTC
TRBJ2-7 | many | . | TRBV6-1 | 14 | CASSWGTASDEQYF | TGTGCCAGCAGTTGGGGGACTGCATCTGACGAGCAGTACTTC
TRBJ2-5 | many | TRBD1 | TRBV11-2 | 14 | CASSLGTGQETQYF | TGTGCCAGCAGCCTAGGGACAGGTCAAGAGACCCAGTACTTC
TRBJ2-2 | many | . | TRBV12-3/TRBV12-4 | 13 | CASAPTLPGELFF | TGTGCCAGTGCCCCGACACTCCCCGGGGAGCTGTTTTTT
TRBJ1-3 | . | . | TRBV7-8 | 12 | CASSLYGNTIYF | TGTGCCAGCAGCTTATACGGAAACACCATATATTTT
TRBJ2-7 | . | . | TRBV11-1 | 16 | CASSQVGARSQTEQYF | TGTGCCAGCAGCCAAGTCGGGGCCAGGTCCCAGACCGAGCAGTACTTC
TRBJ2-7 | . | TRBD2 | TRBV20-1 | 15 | CSADERGSSHYEQYF | TGCAGTGCTGACGAGCGCGGGAGCTCCCACTACGAGCAGTACTTC
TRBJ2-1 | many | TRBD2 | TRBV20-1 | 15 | CSATPGTSGYNEQFF | TGCAGTGCTACTCCCGGGACTAGCGGCTACAATGAGCAGTTCTTC
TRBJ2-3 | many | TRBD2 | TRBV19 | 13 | CASSARGGSTQYF | TGTGCCAGTAGCGCCCGGGGCGGGAGTACGCAGTATTTT
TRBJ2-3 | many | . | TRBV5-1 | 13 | CASSLTGTDTQYF | TGCGCCAGCAGCTTAACCGGGACAGATACGCAGTATTTT
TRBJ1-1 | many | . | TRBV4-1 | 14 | CASSQDIGVTEAFF | TGCGCCAGCAGCCAAGATATAGGAGTAACTGAAGCTTTCTTT
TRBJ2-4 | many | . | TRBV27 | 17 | CASSPRDSLAAKNIQYF | TGTGCCAGCAGTCCAAGGGACTCTTTGGCGGCCAAAAACATTCAGTACTTC
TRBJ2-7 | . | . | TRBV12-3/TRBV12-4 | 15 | CASSSLSLEFVERYF | TGTGCCAGCAGTTCCCTAAGTTTGGAATTCGTCGAGCGGTACTTC
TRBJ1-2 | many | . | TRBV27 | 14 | CASRPSQMLYGYTF | TGTGCCAGCAGACCCTCCCAAATGCTCTATGGCTACACCTTC
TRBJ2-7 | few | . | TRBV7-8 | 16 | CASSSNPRGGPYEQYF | TGTGCCAGCAGCTCAAATCCCAGAGGTGGGCCCTACGAGCAGTACTTC
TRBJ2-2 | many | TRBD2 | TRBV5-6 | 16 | CASSRGLAGYTGELFF | TGTGCCAGCAGCCGTGGACTAGCGGGCTACACCGGGGAGCTGTTTTTT
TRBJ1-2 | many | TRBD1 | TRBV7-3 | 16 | CASSATGTGGVDGYTF | TGTGCCAGCAGCGCAACCGGGACAGGGGGAGTAGATGGCTACACCTTC
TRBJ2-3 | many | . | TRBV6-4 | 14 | CASSESTHTDTQYF | TGTGCCAGCAGTGAGTCTACACACACAGATACGCAGTATTTT
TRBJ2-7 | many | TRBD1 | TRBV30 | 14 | CAWSDRVETYEQYF | TGTGCCTGGAGCGACAGGGTGGAGACCTACGAGCAGTACTTC
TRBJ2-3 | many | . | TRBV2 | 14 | CASRGGMSTDTQYF | TGTGCCAGCAGGGGCGGGATGAGCACAGATACGCAGTATTTT
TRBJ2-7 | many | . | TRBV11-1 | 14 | CASSLAGDFYEQYF | TGTGCCAGCAGCTTAGCGGGGGATTTCTACGAGCAGTACTTC
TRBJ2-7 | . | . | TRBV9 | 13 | CASSVGRSHEQYF | TGTGCCAGCAGCGTAGGACGCAGTCACGAGCAGTACTTC